The rows below give T cell receptor beta chains drawn from one sample of a study of T cells in Graves' hyperthyroidism and ophthalmopathy. One entry per CDR3 protein results from TCRdb running MiXCR on the multiplex PCR reads. This repertoire shows 450,000 to 700,000 distinct CDR3 sequences, about 45% found once; its top ten account for around 7.7%. The specimen was peripheral blood or thyroid tissue (not recorded which). Receptors originate from a woman under 30 with Graves' hyperthyroidism. CDR3s include the opening cysteine and the closing phenylalanine or tryptophan. D genes are given only for firm matches. Size is omitted from some rows. Given values are once, few, many or a class for expanded clones.

TRBV12-3/TRBV12-4	-	-	TRBJ1-2	CASKRDRNYGYTF	TGTGCCAGCAAGAGGGACCGTAACTATGGCTACACCTTC
TRBV7-9	-	TRBD1	TRBJ1-3	CASRNQTGVNSGNTIYF	TGTGCCAGCAGAAATCAGACAGGGGTCAACTCTGGAAACACCATATATTTT
TRBV6-5	-	-	TRBJ2-2	CASSPDGPPAGELFF	TGTGCCAGCAGCCCAGACGGGCCCCCCGCAGGGGAGCTGTTTTTT
TRBV19	many	-	TRBJ1-6	CASSISRARNSPLHF	TGTGCCAGTAGTATCAGCCGGGCTCGTAATTCACCCCTCCACTTT
TRBV20-1	once	TRBD1	TRBJ1-1	CSARDPGSGTGSPNTEAFF	TGCAGTGCTAGAGATCCCGGATCTGGGACAGGGTCACCGAACACTGAAGCTTTCTTT
TRBV13	once	-	TRBJ2-7	CASSLISEGGWTSYEQYF	TGTGCCAGCAGCTTGATCTCGGAAGGCGGGTGGACCTCCTACGAGCAGTACTTC
TRBV4-1	many	-	TRBJ2-2	CASSQSGWGGELFF	TGCGCCAGCAGCCAATCAGGTTGGGGCGGGGAGCTGTTTTTT
TRBV15	-	-	TRBJ1-2	CATSSYFRGLSYGYTF	TGTGCCACCAGCAGTTACTTTCGGGGGCTTAGCTATGGCTACACCTTC
TRBV4-3	many	-	TRBJ2-7	CASSQDRGARGQYF	TGCGCCAGCAGCCAAGATCGGGGAGCCCGAGGGCAGTACTTC
TRBV4-1	many	-	TRBJ2-6	CASSQPWGRQTGANVLTF	TGCGCCAGCAGCCAACCGTGGGGGAGGCAGACTGGGGCCAACGTCCTGACTTTC
TRBV7-3	many	TRBD1	TRBJ1-1	CASSSSGTGTEAFF	TGTGCCAGCAGCTCTTCCGGGACAGGGACTGAAGCTTTCTTT
TRBV10-3	-	-	TRBJ2-7	CAISESAEIYEQYF	TGTGCCATCAGTGAATCGGCAGAAATTTACGAGCAGTACTTC
TRBV2	-	-	TRBJ2-6	CASAMDSLSGANVLTF	TGTGCCAGTGCTATGGACAGTCTCTCTGGGGCCAACGTCCTGACTTTC
TRBV7-3	many	-	TRBJ1-2	CASSLQAGAVSGYTF	TGTGCCAGCAGCTTACAGGCAGGGGCGGTCTCTGGCTACACCTTC
TRBV7-9	-	-	TRBJ1-2	CASSFPAYYGYTF	TGTGCCAGCAGCTTTCCCGCGTACTATGGCTACACCTTC
TRBV7-9	-	-	TRBJ2-2	CASSLAQGYTGELFF	TGTGCCAGCAGCTTAGCCCAGGGGTACACCGGGGAGCTGTTTTTT
TRBV5-1	-	-	TRBJ2-1	CASSLAMGGSYNEQFF	TGCGCCAGCAGCTTGGCTATGGGAGGCTCCTACAATGAGCAGTTCTTC
TRBV5-1	many	TRBD1	TRBJ2-7	CASSWTGGLGEQYF	TGCGCCAGCAGCTGGACAGGGGGCTTGGGGGAGCAGTACTTC
TRBV15	many	-	TRBJ2-7	CATSRDTSYEQYF	TGTGCCACCAGCAGAGATACCTCCTACGAGCAGTACTTC
TRBV5-1	many	TRBD2	TRBJ2-5	CASSFAWTSGRRETQYF	TGCGCCAGCAGCTTTGCTTGGACTAGCGGGAGAAGGGAGACCCAGTACTTC
TRBV12-3/TRBV12-4	-	-	TRBJ2-3	CASSQKSTDTQYF	TGTGCTAGTTCCCAGAAAAGCACAGATACGCAGTATTTT
TRBV7-9	many	TRBD1	TRBJ1-6	CASSGGGTGNSPLHF	TGTGCCAGCAGCGGAGGTGGGACAGGGAATTCACCCCTCCACTTT
TRBV19	-	-	TRBJ1-5	CASSRPGYQPQHF	TGTGCCAGTAGTAGGCCGGGCTATCAGCCCCAGCATTTT
TRBV12-3/TRBV12-4	-	TRBD1	TRBJ1-2	CASGRRGTESYGYTF	TGTGCCAGCGGGAGGAGAGGGACAGAGAGCTATGGCTACACCTTC
TRBV13	many	-	TRBJ2-7	CASVRSPANEQYF	TGTGCCAGCGTCCGGTCCCCCGCTAACGAGCAGTACTTC
TRBV11-2	many	TRBD1	TRBJ1-1	CASSLTGESTEAFF	TGTGCCAGCAGCTTAACAGGGGAGAGCACTGAAGCTTTCTTT
TRBV15	-	-	TRBJ2-7	CATSREVGTYEQYF	TGTGCCACCAGCAGAGAAGTAGGGACCTACGAGCAGTACTTC
TRBV7-9	many	-	TRBJ2-1	CASSSPLTDRDPNNEQFF	TGTGCCAGCAGCTCCCCCCTCACCGACCGGGACCCTAACAATGAGCAGTTCTTC
TRBV7-6	-	TRBD1	TRBJ2-5	CASSQPTGGSGQETQYF	TGTGCCAGCAGCCAACCCACAGGGGGCTCGGGTCAAGAGACCCAGTACTTC
TRBV25-1	-	TRBD1	TRBJ2-7	CASRGTGYEQYF	TGTGCCAGCAGGGGGACAGGTTACGAGCAGTACTTC
TRBV28	-	TRBD2	TRBJ2-7	CASSLREREGGYEQYF	TGTGCCAGCAGTTTGAGGGAGCGGGAGGGGGGGTACGAGCAGTACTTC
TRBV7-9	-	TRBD2	TRBJ2-7	CASSKTSGSSYEQYF	TGTGCCAGTAGTAAGACTAGCGGGAGCTCCTACGAGCAGTACTTC
TRBV19	-	-	TRBJ1-5	CASSIQGNEQPQHF	TGTGCCAGTAGTATACAGGGGAATGAGCAGCCCCAGCATTTT
TRBV7-6	few	-	TRBJ2-7	CASSLVEGTYEQYF	TGTGCCAGCAGCTTAGTGGAGGGGACCTACGAGCAGTACTTC
TRBV6-5	-	TRBD1	TRBJ1-5	CASKGQGHLSRNQPHHF	TGTGCCAGCAAGGGACAGGGGCACCTAAGTCGCAATCAGCCCCATCATTTT
TRBV4-2	once	-	TRBJ2-3	CASSPWTASTDTQYF	TGTGCCAGCAGCCCATGGACGGCCAGCACAGATACGCAGTATTTT
TRBV7-9	many	-	TRBJ2-7	CASSLQASSYEQYF	TGTGCCAGCAGCCTACAAGCCAGCTCCTACGAGCAGTACTTC
TRBV19	many	-	TRBJ1-5	CASRRGGQGRGSNQPQHF	TGTGCCAGTAGGCGAGGTGGTCAGGGGAGAGGGAGCAATCAGCCCCAGCATTTT
TRBV12-3/TRBV12-4	once	-	TRBJ1-4	CATSRRLGEKLFF	TGTGCCACTTCGCGGAGGCTAGGGGAAAAACTGTTTTTT
TRBV20-1	many	-	TRBJ1-4	CSAPSRDGREKLFF	TGCAGTGCTCCGTCTCGGGACGGCAGAGAAAAACTGTTTTTT
TRBV2	-	TRBD1	TRBJ2-5	CASRRDRGRRETQYF	TGTGCCAGCAGGAGGGACAGGGGGCGTCGTGAGACCCAGTACTTC
TRBV6-1	once	TRBD2	TRBJ2-7	CASITGTSGFDEQYF	TGTGCCAGTATCACCGGGACTAGCGGGTTCGACGAGCAGTACTTC
TRBV6-5	many	-	TRBJ1-1	CASSTQTGLNTEAFF	TGTGCCAGCAGTACTCAGACAGGCCTGAACACTGAAGCTTTCTTT
TRBV7-9	many	TRBD2	TRBJ2-6	CASSSLGRAGANVLTF	TGTGCCAGCAGCTCTCTTGGGAGGGCTGGGGCCAACGTCCTGACTTTC
TRBV29-1	-	-	TRBJ2-2	CSVRAGGELFF	TGCAGCGTTAGGGCAGGGGGGGAGCTGTTTTTT
TRBV7-9	-	TRBD2	TRBJ2-3	CASSLEAGGPPGTDTQYF	TGTGCCAGCAGCTTAGAAGCGGGAGGGCCCCCCGGCACAGATACGCAGTATTTT
TRBV15	-	-	TRBJ1-2	CAPHRLGGYTF	TGTGCCCCCCACAGGTTGGGAGGCTACACCTTC
TRBV29-1	many	-	TRBJ2-6	CSVEDLRQSSGANVLTF	TGCAGCGTTGAAGATCTTCGCCAGAGCTCTGGGGCCAACGTCCTGACTTTC
TRBV6-6	many	-	TRBJ1-1	CASSEDHRKAGNTEAFF	TGTGCCAGCAGTGAAGACCACCGGAAGGCAGGGAACACTGAAGCTTTCTTT
TRBV7-7	-	TRBD2	TRBJ2-5	CAISIRTSGKETQYF	TGTGCTATCAGCATCCGGACTAGCGGAAAGGAGACCCAGTACTTC
TRBV29-1	-	TRBD2	TRBJ2-5	CSVARGLAGGVQETQYF	TGCAGCGTGGCCCGGGGACTAGCGGGAGGCGTACAAGAGACCCAGTACTTC
TRBV19	-	TRBD2	TRBJ2-7	CASSISAGGSYEQYF	TGTGCCAGTAGTATATCGGCGGGAGGGTCCTACGAGCAGTACTTC
TRBV10-2	-	-	TRBJ2-2	CASSERMTGDTGELFF	TGCGCCAGCAGTGAGCGGATGACAGGTGATACCGGGGAGCTGTTTTTT
TRBV4-1	many	-	TRBJ2-6	CASSQGRGPGANVLTF	TGCGCCAGCAGCCAAGGAAGGGGCCCTGGGGCCAACGTCCTGACTTTC
TRBV29-1	many	TRBD2	TRBJ2-5	CSVGTSGEETQYF	TGCAGCGTGGGGACTAGCGGGGAAGAGACCCAGTACTTC
TRBV5-5	few	-	TRBJ2-1	CASSFLASLNEQFF	TGTGCCAGCAGCTTCCTGGCTAGCTTAAATGAGCAGTTCTTC
TRBV25-1	-	-	TRBJ2-5	CASSEYSLASGAQETQYF	TGTGCCAGCAGTGAATACAGCCTCGCGAGTGGGGCGCAAGAGACCCAGTACTTC
TRBV29-1	-	-	TRBJ1-5	CSGTGYGNQPQHF	TGCAGCGGAACAGGGTACGGCAATCAGCCCCAGCATTTT
TRBV7-9	many	-	TRBJ1-2	CASSLGHGNYGYTF	TGTGCCAGCAGCTTAGGGCACGGAAACTATGGCTACACCTTC